What follows describes a single TCR beta chain. Germline lookup yields CDR1 LGHDT and CDR2 YNNKEL (reference sequence). The V end was cut by 1 base, the J end by 6 bases, with 12 bases between. This CDR3 comprises 15 residues. The assay was immunoSEQ multiplex PCR, and TCRdb's table has in-frame clones only and misses some. The sample consists of about 140,000 clones, 77% of them appearing once. This sample was included in a study of blood T cell repertoires in COVID-19. This sequence joins TRBV3-1 (or the pseudogene TRBV3-2) and TRBJ2-2; no clear D. The sequenced sample consisted of peripheral blood. The sequence came from a woman in her 50s with active or convalescent COVID-19. The CDR3 region is CASSQVKWHPGELFF. CDR3 nucleotide sequence: TGTGCCAGCAGCCAAGTTAAGTGGCATCCCGGGGAGCTGTTTTTT.